The T cell receptor beta chain described here comes from a study of CD8+CD57+ T cells in acquired aplastic anemia. General study results and limits: Controls and patients did not differ significantly in CD8+ Simpson's diversity. Almost 30 shared CD8+ CDR3s appeared highly expressed within patients' immunodominant clones.

With regard to this clonotype: What it binds is unknown.

According to the study, genomic DNA was the template for TCR beta VDJ and CDR3 profiling. TCRdb itself ran the reads through MiXCR, one entry per CDR3 protein. The sample lists fewer than 250,000 distinct CDR3 sequences, approximately 49% occurring once. The sequence derives from a human donor in good health, serving as a control. Sequences were obtained from sorted CD4+, CD8+, or CD8+CD57+ T cells (not recorded which) from PBMCs.

CDR3: CSVGGGANTQYF. CDR3 in DNA: TGCAGCGTTGGAGGGGGGGCAAATACGCAGTATTTT. The chain is built from TRBV29-1 and TRBJ2-3, with D perhaps TRBD2 (7 bases). Germline V gene sequence: CDR1 SQVTM, CDR2 ANQGSEA. CDR3 length: 12 residues. Between the trimmed V and J ends, which lost 4 bases and 7 bases, there was a span of 12 bases.